This is a list of T cell receptor beta chains from one sample in a study of blood T cell repertoires in COVID-19. Method: immunoSEQ multiplex PCR; TCRdb's copy keeps in-frame clones and lacks some. The data hold 20,000 to 25,000 clones, with 80% observed a single time. The sequencing sample was made of peripheral blood. Receptor source: a man in his 60s with active COVID-19. The CDR3 runs from the conserved cysteine through the conserved F or W. A D gene is named only where the DNA matches it firmly. The size of a clone is reported for some rows only, either as once, few or many, or as a class for expanded clones.

clone_size: .
cdr3_length: 19
v_call: TRBV6-1
j_call: TRBJ2-4
d_call: .
cdr3_aa: CASSESGFYALLAKNIQYF
cdr3_nt: TGTGCCAGCAGTGAATCGGGTTTCTACGCCCTTCTAGCCAAAAACATTCAGTACTTC

clone_size: .
cdr3_length: 14
v_call: TRBV4-1
j_call: TRBJ2-3
d_call: .
cdr3_aa: CASSQGGVTDTQYF
cdr3_nt: TGCGCCAGCAGCCAAGGGGGGGTCACAGATACGCAGTATTTT

clone_size: .
cdr3_length: 16
v_call: TRBV23-1
j_call: TRBJ2-7
d_call: TRBD1
cdr3_aa: CASTGQKYSSTYEQYF
cdr3_nt: TGCGCCAGCACGGGACAGAAATATAGTTCCACCTACGAGCAGTACTTC

clone_size: .
cdr3_length: 14
v_call: TRBV24-1
j_call: TRBJ1-5
d_call: .
cdr3_aa: CATSEPGKHQPQHF
cdr3_nt: TGTGCCACCAGTGAGCCAGGGAAACATCAGCCCCAGCATTTT

clone_size: .
cdr3_length: 16
v_call: TRBV20-1
j_call: TRBJ2-1
d_call: TRBD1
cdr3_aa: CSASVGPGTGVNEQFF
cdr3_nt: TGCAGTGCTAGTGTAGGTCCAGGGACAGGGGTCAATGAGCAGTTCTTC

clone_size: .
cdr3_length: 14
v_call: TRBV6-5
j_call: TRBJ2-6
d_call: TRBD1
cdr3_aa: CASRRTGGSNVLTF
cdr3_nt: TGTGCCAGCAGAAGGACAGGGGGATCCAACGTCCTGACTTTC

clone_size: .
cdr3_length: 13
v_call: TRBV12-3/TRBV12-4
j_call: TRBJ2-1
d_call: TRBD2
cdr3_aa: CASRGTRYNEQFF
cdr3_nt: TGTGCCAGCAGAGGGACTAGATACAATGAGCAGTTCTTC

clone_size: .
cdr3_length: 16
v_call: TRBV4-3
j_call: TRBJ1-3
d_call: TRBD1
cdr3_aa: CASSPHTGALGNTIYF
cdr3_nt: TGCGCCAGCAGCCCACATACAGGGGCGCTTGGAAACACCATATATTTT

clone_size: .
cdr3_length: 15
v_call: TRBV9
j_call: TRBJ2-3
d_call: TRBD2
cdr3_aa: CASSVEGGLPDTQYF
cdr3_nt: TGTGCCAGCAGCGTAGAGGGAGGGTTGCCCGATACGCAGTATTTT

clone_size: once
cdr3_length: 13
v_call: TRBV30
j_call: TRBJ1-2
d_call: .
cdr3_aa: CAWSVTQAAGYTF
cdr3_nt: TGTGCCTGGAGTGTTACCCAGGCCGCGGGCTACACCTTC

clone_size: .
cdr3_length: 13
v_call: TRBV18
j_call: TRBJ2-3
d_call: .
cdr3_aa: CASSLREQGPQYF
cdr3_nt: TGTGCCAGCTCACTAAGGGAACAGGGCCCTCAGTATTTT

clone_size: .
cdr3_length: 13
v_call: TRBV7-9
j_call: TRBJ2-5
d_call: .
cdr3_aa: CASSETGRETQYF
cdr3_nt: TGTGCCAGCAGCGAGACAGGGAGGGAGACCCAGTACTTC

clone_size: .
cdr3_length: 15
v_call: TRBV5-1
j_call: TRBJ2-5
d_call: .
cdr3_aa: CASSLSSQGGETQYF
cdr3_nt: TGCGCCAGCAGCTTGTCGTCCCAGGGGGGCGAGACCCAGTACTTC